This entry describes one T cell receptor (beta chain). Its specificity is not known. This specimen comes from a study of shared clonotypes between healthy human individuals. The germline V gene encodes CDR1 KGHSY and CDR2 FQNENV. Trimming took 7 bases from V and 2 from J; bases not matched to a gene: 4. This CDR3 spans 13 amino acids. Terminally differentiated effector memory CD45RA+ cells were excluded from the naive CD8 cells, which were CD45RO-negative and positively selected for CCR7. Study-wide points: Blood alone was sampled, and tissue repertoires likely differ.

Produced via immunoSEQ multiplex PCR; TCRdb's table is partial and in-frame only. The repertoire includes about 2,100,000 clones, about 92% of them detected once, and roughly 1.8% sits in the top ten. The source material was naive CD8+ T cells from PBMCs. V is TRBV16 and J is TRBJ1-1; 7 bases match TRBD1. This TCR was recovered from a man aged 18 to 35 in good health. Some clones in this sample may be carry-over from other donors' samples. The CDR3 is CASTSGGNTEAFF. Written as DNA, the CDR3 is TGTGCCAGCACCTCAGGGGGAAACACTGAAGCTTTCTTT.